Sequencing of this T cell receptor (beta chain) was carried out in a study of blood T cell repertoires in COVID-19. Sequencing used immunoSEQ multiplex PCR; TCRdb keeps in-frame clones, though not all of them. Of some 260,000 clones detected, about nine tenths appear once; the ten largest clones hold over 1.5%. Germline CDR1 is ENHRY and CDR2 is SYGVKD. This CDR3 region has 15 residues. V lost 4 bases and J lost 3; bases outside the gene matches: 5. The sequencing sample was made of PBMCs or T cells enriched from blood (not recorded which). The sequence was obtained from a man in his forties or fifties who had recovered from COVID-19. The rearrangement uses TRBV10-3 and TRBJ2-7; the match to TRBD1 covers 11 bases. The CDR3 DNA sequence: TGTGCCATCAGTGGGTCCGGGACAGGGGGCTACGAGCAGTACTTC. This encodes CAISGSGTGGYEQYF.